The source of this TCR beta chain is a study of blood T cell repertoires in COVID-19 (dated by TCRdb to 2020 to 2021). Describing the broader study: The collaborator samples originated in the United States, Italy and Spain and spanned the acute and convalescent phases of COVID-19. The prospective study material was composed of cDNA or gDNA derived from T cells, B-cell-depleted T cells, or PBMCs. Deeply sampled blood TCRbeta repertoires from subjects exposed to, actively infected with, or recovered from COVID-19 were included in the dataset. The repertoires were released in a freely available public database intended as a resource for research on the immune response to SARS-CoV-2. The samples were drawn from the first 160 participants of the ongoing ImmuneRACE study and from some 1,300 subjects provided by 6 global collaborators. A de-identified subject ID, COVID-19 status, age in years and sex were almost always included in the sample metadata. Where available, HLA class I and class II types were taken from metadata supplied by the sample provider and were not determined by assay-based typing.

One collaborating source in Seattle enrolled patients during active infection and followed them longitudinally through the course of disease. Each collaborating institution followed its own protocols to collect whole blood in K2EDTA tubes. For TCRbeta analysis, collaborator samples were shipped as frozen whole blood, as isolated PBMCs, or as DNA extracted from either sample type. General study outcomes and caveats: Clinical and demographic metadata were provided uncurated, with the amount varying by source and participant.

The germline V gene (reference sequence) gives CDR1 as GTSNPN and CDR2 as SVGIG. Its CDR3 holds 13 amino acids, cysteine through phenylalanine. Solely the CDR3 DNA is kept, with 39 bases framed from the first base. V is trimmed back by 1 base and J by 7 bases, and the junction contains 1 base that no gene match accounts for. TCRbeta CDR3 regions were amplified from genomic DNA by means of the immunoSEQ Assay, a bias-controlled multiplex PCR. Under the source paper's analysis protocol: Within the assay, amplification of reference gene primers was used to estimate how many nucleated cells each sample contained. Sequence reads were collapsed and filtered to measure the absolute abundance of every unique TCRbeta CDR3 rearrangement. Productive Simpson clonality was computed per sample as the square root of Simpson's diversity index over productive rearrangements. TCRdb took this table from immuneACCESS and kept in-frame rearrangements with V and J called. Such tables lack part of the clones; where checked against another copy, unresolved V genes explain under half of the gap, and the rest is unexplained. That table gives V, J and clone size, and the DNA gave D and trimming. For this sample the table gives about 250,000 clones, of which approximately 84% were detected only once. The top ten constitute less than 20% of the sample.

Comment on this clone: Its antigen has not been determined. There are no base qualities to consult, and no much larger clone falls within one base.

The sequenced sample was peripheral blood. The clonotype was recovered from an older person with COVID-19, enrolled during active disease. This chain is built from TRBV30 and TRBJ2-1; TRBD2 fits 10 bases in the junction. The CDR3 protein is CAWSGTSGNEQFF. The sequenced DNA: TGTGCCTGGAGTGGGACTAGCGGTAATGAGCAGTTCTTC. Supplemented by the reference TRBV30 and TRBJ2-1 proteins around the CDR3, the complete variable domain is SQTIHQWPATLVQPVGSPLSLECTVEGTSNPNLYWYRQAAGRGLQLLFYSVGIGQISSEVPQNLSASRPQDRQFILSSKKLLLSDSGFYLCAWSGTSGNEQFFGPGTRLTVL.